This TCR beta chain was observed in a study of blood T cell repertoires in COVID-19. Study information: Whether acute or convalescent, the COVID-19 samples came from the United States, Italy and Spain. Sources were T cells, B-cell-depleted T cells, or PBMCs; the material itself was cDNA or gDNA.

Assay used: immunoSEQ multiplex PCR; TCRdb lists only in-frame clones, some missing. The sample records fewer than 250,000 clones, approximately 86% being singletons. The CDR3 length is 16 residues. Germline-derived CDR1 and CDR2 are SGHRS and YFSETQ. Between the trimmed V and J ends, which lost 4 bases and 1 base, there was a span of 15 bases. The study drew participants aged about 18 to 89 years from around 24 US areas. This receptor was identified in a middle-aged woman with acute COVID-19. The chain has TRBV5-1 and TRBJ1-5, with a possible D match to TRBD1 (5 bases). The sequencing sample was made of PBMCs or T cells enriched from blood (not recorded which). The chain's CDR3 is CASSKLPTGSNQPQHF. The CDR3 nucleotides are TGCGCCAGCAGCAAACTCCCCACAGGAAGCAATCAGCCCCAGCATTTT.